Listed below are T cell receptor beta chains from one sample, sequenced in a study of T cell responses to AZD1222 COVID-19 vaccine. This table comes from immunoSEQ multiplex PCR, and its TCRdb copy is limited to in-frame clones, with some not included. The table has more than 110,000 clones, about 93% seen once; the top ten hold approximately 5%. The material sequenced was peripheral blood, taken on day 0 of AZD1222 vaccination. The receptor set was obtained from an adult in good health. Both conserved end residues are part of each CDR3. The order of the fields is V gene, clone size, D gene, J gene, CDR3 protein, CDR3 DNA. The D gene is left open where the match is weak. Clone size, where shown, is once, few, many, or a class for clones that have expanded.

v_gene: TRBV28; abundance: -; d_gene: TRBD1; j_gene: TRBJ2-1; CDR3aa: CASTRRTGGVYNEQFF; CDR3nt: TGTGCCAGCACCAGACGGACAGGCGGTGTCTACAATGAGCAGTTCTTC
v_gene: TRBV9; abundance: -; d_gene: -; j_gene: TRBJ1-2; CDR3aa: CASSVGPSLLNYGYTF; CDR3nt: TGTGCCAGCAGCGTAGGTCCCTCGCTTTTAAACTATGGCTACACCTTC
v_gene: TRBV30; abundance: -; d_gene: -; j_gene: TRBJ1-2; CDR3aa: CAWSPADYGYTF; CDR3nt: TGTGCCTGGAGTCCCGCGGACTATGGCTACACCTTC
v_gene: TRBV5-1; abundance: -; d_gene: TRBD2; j_gene: TRBJ2-7; CDR3aa: CASSPVGLAGGDYYEQYF; CDR3nt: TGCGCCAGCAGTCCTGTAGGACTAGCGGGAGGCGACTACTACGAGCAGTACTTC
v_gene: TRBV2; abundance: -; d_gene: -; j_gene: TRBJ2-1; CDR3aa: CASSALTSYNEQFF; CDR3nt: TGTGCCAGCAGTGCCCTGACTAGCTACAATGAGCAGTTCTTC
v_gene: TRBV29-1; abundance: -; d_gene: TRBD1; j_gene: TRBJ2-7; CDR3aa: CSPTGGCYEQYF; CDR3nt: TGCAGTCCGACAGGGGGATGTTACGAGCAGTACTTC
v_gene: TRBV5-5; abundance: -; d_gene: -; j_gene: TRBJ2-1; CDR3aa: CASSLVSFRVARSLNNEQFF; CDR3nt: TGTGCCAGCAGCTTGGTTAGTTTCCGGGTAGCGAGGAGTCTAAACAATGAGCAGTTCTTC
v_gene: TRBV4-2; abundance: -; d_gene: TRBD2; j_gene: TRBJ2-7; CDR3aa: CASSQPSGTYEQYF; CDR3nt: TGTGCCAGCAGCCAGCCTAGCGGCACCTACGAGCAGTACTTC
v_gene: TRBV29-1; abundance: -; d_gene: TRBD1; j_gene: TRBJ2-1; CDR3aa: CSVADRGPYNEQFF; CDR3nt: TGCAGCGTCGCAGACAGGGGGCCTTACAATGAGCAGTTCTTC
v_gene: TRBV28; abundance: -; d_gene: -; j_gene: TRBJ2-5; CDR3aa: CASSPPAAQETQYF; CDR3nt: TGTGCCAGCAGTCCCCCTGCGGCCCAAGAGACCCAGTACTTC
v_gene: TRBV19; abundance: -; d_gene: -; j_gene: TRBJ1-1; CDR3aa: CASSLAGVSLGRAFF; CDR3nt: TGTGCCAGTAGTTTGGCAGGGGTGAGTCTTGGCCGGGCTTTCTTT
v_gene: TRBV30; abundance: -; d_gene: TRBD2; j_gene: TRBJ2-1; CDR3aa: CACPSGSEDEQFF; CDR3nt: TGTGCCTGCCCTAGCGGGAGTGAGGATGAGCAGTTCTTC
v_gene: TRBV5-1; abundance: -; d_gene: TRBD1; j_gene: TRBJ1-6; CDR3aa: CASSDYRDRNNSPLHF; CDR3nt: TGCGCCAGCAGCGACTACCGGGACAGAAATAATTCACCCCTCCACTTT
v_gene: TRBV10-1; abundance: -; d_gene: -; j_gene: TRBJ2-2; CDR3aa: CASSDIGYTGELFF; CDR3nt: TGCGCCAGCAGTGACATAGGGTACACCGGGGAGCTGTTTTTT
v_gene: TRBV6-5; abundance: -; d_gene: TRBD1; j_gene: TRBJ2-1; CDR3aa: CASSDRVYGEQFF; CDR3nt: TGTGCCAGCAGCGACAGGGTCTACGGTGAGCAGTTCTTC
v_gene: TRBV7-6; abundance: -; d_gene: TRBD1; j_gene: TRBJ1-1; CDR3aa: CASSRATGIGTEAFF; CDR3nt: TGTGCCAGCAGCCGCGCGACAGGGATTGGCACTGAAGCTTTCTTT
v_gene: TRBV5-1; abundance: -; d_gene: TRBD1; j_gene: TRBJ2-5; CDR3aa: CASSASTGGRETQYF; CDR3nt: TGCGCCAGCAGCGCCTCGACAGGGGGCAGGGAGACCCAGTACTTC
v_gene: TRBV5-4; abundance: -; d_gene: TRBD1; j_gene: TRBJ2-7; CDR3aa: CASSLQPGGGEQYF; CDR3nt: TGTGCCAGCAGCCTACAGCCAGGGGGTGGCGAGCAGTACTTC
v_gene: TRBV24-1; abundance: once; d_gene: -; j_gene: TRBJ2-1; CDR3aa: CATKHTSHYNEQFF; CDR3nt: TGTGCCACCAAACATACTAGTCACTACAATGAGCAGTTCTTC
v_gene: TRBV30; abundance: -; d_gene: -; j_gene: TRBJ1-3; CDR3aa: CAWSPGVSGNTIYF; CDR3nt: TGTGCCTGGAGTCCGGGCGTCTCTGGAAACACCATATATTTT
v_gene: TRBV19; abundance: -; d_gene: -; j_gene: TRBJ2-6; CDR3aa: CASSMRQTYWVLTF; CDR3nt: TGTGCCAGTAGTATGAGACAGACCTATTGGGTCCTGACTTTC
v_gene: TRBV19; abundance: -; d_gene: -; j_gene: TRBJ2-7; CDR3aa: CASSTWPGYEQYF; CDR3nt: TGTGCCAGTAGTACTTGGCCGGGCTACGAGCAGTACTTC
v_gene: TRBV18; abundance: few; d_gene: TRBD1; j_gene: TRBJ1-2; CDR3aa: CASSPAGTGVYGYTF; CDR3nt: TGTGCCAGCTCACCAGCCGGGACAGGGGTCTATGGCTACACCTTC
v_gene: TRBV7-9; abundance: -; d_gene: -; j_gene: TRBJ2-1; CDR3aa: CASSPPTEQFF; CDR3nt: TGTGCCAGCAGCCCGCCTACTGAGCAGTTCTTC
v_gene: TRBV3-1/TRBV3-2; abundance: -; d_gene: -; j_gene: TRBJ1-2; CDR3aa: CASSQEGWRYGYTF; CDR3nt: TGTGCCAGCAGCCAAGAGGGGTGGAGGTATGGCTACACCTTC
v_gene: TRBV25-1; abundance: -; d_gene: -; j_gene: TRBJ1-3; CDR3aa: CASSRASGNTIYF; CDR3nt: TGTGCCAGCTCCCGGGCTAGTGGAAACACCATATATTTT
v_gene: TRBV6-4; abundance: -; d_gene: -; j_gene: TRBJ1-3; CDR3aa: CASSGVGGIGNTIYF; CDR3nt: TGTGCCAGCAGTGGGGTAGGGGGGATCGGAAACACCATATATTTT
v_gene: TRBV12-3/TRBV12-4; abundance: once; d_gene: -; j_gene: TRBJ1-1; CDR3aa: CASSPFDKLYTFF; CDR3nt: TGTGCCAGCAGTCCGTTCGATAAGTTGTATACTTTCTTT
v_gene: TRBV5-4; abundance: -; d_gene: TRBD2; j_gene: TRBJ2-2; CDR3aa: CASSRGLVHSANTGELFF; CDR3nt: TGTGCCAGCAGCAGGGGACTAGTCCATTCCGCGAACACCGGGGAGCTGTTTTTT
v_gene: TRBV28; abundance: -; d_gene: -; j_gene: TRBJ1-1; CDR3aa: CASSQAPGPPNTEAFF; CDR3nt: TGTGCCAGCAGTCAGGCCCCTGGCCCCCCGAACACTGAAGCTTTCTTT
v_gene: TRBV7-8; abundance: -; d_gene: -; j_gene: TRBJ2-1; CDR3aa: CASSLAAYGLYNEQFF; CDR3nt: TGTGCCAGCAGCTTAGCTGCCTATGGGCTTTACAATGAGCAGTTCTTC
v_gene: TRBV3-1/TRBV3-2; abundance: -; d_gene: -; j_gene: TRBJ1-2; CDR3aa: CASSPGPPEAYGYTF; CDR3nt: TGTGCCAGCAGCCCGGGCCCCCCGGAGGCCTATGGCTACACCTTC
v_gene: TRBV9; abundance: -; d_gene: -; j_gene: TRBJ2-1; CDR3aa: CASSVGTVNNEQFF; CDR3nt: TGTGCCAGCAGCGTAGGAACAGTGAACAATGAGCAGTTCTTC
v_gene: TRBV11-2; abundance: -; d_gene: -; j_gene: TRBJ1-4; CDR3aa: CASSLYSAGATNEKLFF; CDR3nt: TGTGCCAGCAGCTTATACAGTGCAGGGGCAACTAATGAAAAACTGTTTTTT
v_gene: TRBV4-1; abundance: -; d_gene: TRBD2; j_gene: TRBJ2-7; CDR3aa: CASSHREGPYEQYF; CDR3nt: TGCGCCAGCAGCCATCGGGAGGGGCCCTACGAGCAGTACTTC
v_gene: TRBV19; abundance: -; d_gene: TRBD1; j_gene: TRBJ1-5; CDR3aa: CASSIEAGGLSNQPQHF; CDR3nt: TGTGCCAGTAGTATAGAGGCAGGGGGCCTTAGCAATCAGCCCCAGCATTTT
v_gene: TRBV11-2; abundance: -; d_gene: -; j_gene: TRBJ2-7; CDR3aa: CASSLSSSDFGQYF; CDR3nt: TGTGCCAGCAGCCTTAGCTCATCCGACTTCGGGCAGTACTTC
v_gene: TRBV6-5; abundance: -; d_gene: TRBD1; j_gene: TRBJ1-1; CDR3aa: CASSPAGGTEAFF; CDR3nt: TGTGCCAGCAGTCCCGCAGGGGGGACTGAAGCTTTCTTT
v_gene: TRBV12-3/TRBV12-4; abundance: -; d_gene: -; j_gene: TRBJ1-2; CDR3aa: CASRQVENYGYTF; CDR3nt: TGTGCCAGCAGACAGGTTGAGAACTATGGCTACACCTTC
v_gene: TRBV24-1; abundance: -; d_gene: -; j_gene: TRBJ1-5; CDR3aa: CATSEGKEQPQHF; CDR3nt: TGTGCCACCAGTGAGGGGAAGGAGCAGCCCCAGCATTTT
v_gene: TRBV4-1; abundance: -; d_gene: -; j_gene: TRBJ1-4; CDR3aa: CASSQAPGQGGEKLFF; CDR3nt: TGCGCCAGCAGCCAAGCTCCGGGACAAGGAGGGGAAAAACTGTTTTTT